Below, one T cell receptor beta chain is given with its context. The antigen is unknown. Data came from immunoSEQ multiplex PCR; TCRdb stores just in-frame clones and leaves some out. The sample shows under 55,000 clones, 85% to 90% of them seen only once. Trimming removed 6 bases from V and 5 bases from J, with 12 bases in between. CDR1 is KGHSH and CDR2 is LQKENI in the germline V gene. The CDR3 spans 13 residues. The record originates from a study of T cell clones after liver transplantation. Study background: Graft-donor-reactive sequences were compared with third-party-reactive TCRbeta sequences from pre-transplant mixed lymphocyte reactions. Study results and limitations: A larger donor-reactive than third-party decline suggested partial antigen-specific deletion.

This sample comprised CD4+ T cells from blood, obtained 24 months after liver transplant. This rearrangement joins TRBV18 to TRBJ2-3; D gene ambiguous. The sequence was collected from a human patient who received a liver transplant. The graft donor may have given rise to some T cells. The chain's CDR3 is CASSLRPLDTQYF. In DNA form, the CDR3 reads TGTGCCAGCTCTCTTCGACCCCTAGATACGCAGTATTTT. The full variable domain, its missing parts supplied by reference TRBV18 and TRBJ2-3, is NAGVMQNPRHLVRRRGQEARLRCSPMKGHSHVYWYRQLPEEGLKFMVYLQKENIIDESGMPKERFSAEFPKEGPSILRIQQVVRGDSAAYFCASSLRPLDTQYFGPGTRLTVL.